This entry lists 18 T cell receptor beta chains sequenced from one sample in a study of PD-1 blockade in classical Hodgkin lymphoma. Time point here: cycle 4 day 1 (C4D1), after 5 to 7 weeks of nivolumab. Every patient had relapsed following autologous stem cell transplantation, and cohorts differed in brentuximab vedotin exposure. Profiling relied on immunoSEQ multiplex PCR, and the TCRdb table lists in-frame clones only, not all of them. Among over 70,000 clones, 90% were seen once, and the ten largest hold around 2.9%. The sequencing used peripheral blood mononuclear cells (PBMCs), collected before the fourth cycle of nivolumab. Receptor source: a human donor with classical Hodgkin lymphoma.

The gene calls are TRBV29-1 and TRBJ1-2; D unresolved. The CDR3 runs 13 residues. Germline CDR1 and CDR2: SQVTM and ANQGSEA. Trimming took 1 base from V and 4 from J, leaving 10 bases between them. CDR3 coding DNA: TGCAGCGTTGAAGGGACTCGGGCCTATGGCTACACCTTC. Encoded protein: CSVEGTRAYGYTF.

The chain has TRBV9 and TRBJ2-2, with 8 positions matching TRBD2. The germline gives CDR1 SGDLS, CDR2 YYNGEE. The CDR3 has 15 residues. The ends lost 4 bases at V and 1 base at J; junction bases unmatched: 3. CDR3 sequence (DNA): TGTGCCAGCAGCCCGAGCGGGGGGAACACCGGGGAGCTGTTTTTT. It translates to CASSPSGGNTGELFF.

The chain recombines TRBV28 with TRBJ1-1; tentatively, D is TRBD1 (5 bases). The CDR3 totals 15 residues. Trimming removed 5 bases from V and 4 bases from J, with 17 bases in between. CDR1 is MDHEN and CDR2 is SYDVKM in the germline V gene. The CDR3 loop is CASSTSRVGPTEAFF. The CDR3 DNA sequence: TGTGCCAGCAGTACTTCAAGGGTGGGGCCCACTGAAGCTTTCTTT.

The genes are TRBV5-6 and TRBJ1-1; D gene uncertain. The ends were cut back, 4 bases at V and 1 base at J, with 14 bases in the middle. The CDR3 totals 15 residues. The germline V gene has CDR1 SGHDT and CDR2 YYEEEE. The CDR3 nucleotides read TGTGCCAGCAGCCACCGACGGCAAAAGAACACTGAAGCTTTCTTT. It is translated as CASSHRRQKNTEAFF.

This chain uses TRBV6-4 with TRBJ2-1; possibly TRBD1 for D (6 bases). The CDR3 sequence is 15 residues long. CDR1 and CDR2 from the germline V gene are MRHNA and SNTAGT. Deletions cut 3 bases from V and 2 bases from J, with 11 bases between. CDR3 protein: CASSEGASAYNEQFF. In nucleotides, the CDR3 is TGTGCCAGCAGTGAGGGGGCCTCCGCCTACAATGAGCAGTTCTTC.

This clone was seen once. V and J are TRBV19 and TRBJ2-1, with 9 positions matching TRBD2. The V segment lost 3 bases and the J segment 10 bases; nucleotides outside the gene matches: 10. CDR3 length: 15 amino acids. Germline assignment: CDR1 LNHDA and CDR2 SQIVND (reference sequence). The CDR3 DNA reads TGTGCCAGTAGTATTGGTAGCGGGGGCTCACGGGAGCAGTTCTTC. It is translated as CASSIGSGGSREQFF. Full variable domain (rest looked up from reference TRBV19 and TRBJ2-1): DGGITQSPKYLFRKEGQNVTLSCEQNLNHDAMYWYRQDPGQGLRLIYYSQIVNDFQKGDIAEGYSVSREKKESFPLTVTSAQKNPTAFYLCASSIGSGGSREQFFGPGTRLTVL.

This clone was picked up one time. The J gene is TRBJ1-1, the V gene TRBV6-5; D gene uncertain. V lost 6 bases and J 2 bases, leaving 10 bases between the germline ends. CDR1 is MNHEY, CDR2 SVGAGI, per germline. The CDR3 is made up of 13 amino acids. The CDR3, as DNA: TGTGCCAGCAGACCTACGGGAAACACTGAAGCTTTCTTT. Translation: CASRPTGNTEAFF.

V is TRBV29-1 and J is TRBJ2-5; unclear D gene. Trimming shortened V by 2 bases and J by 5 bases, and 21 bases separated the two germline ends. The CDR3 length is 16 residues. From germline, CDR1 is SQVTM and CDR2 ANQGSEA. CDR3 region: CSVEPDRLGFLETQYF. The CDR3, as DNA: TGCAGCGTTGAACCTGATAGGTTAGGTTTCTTGGAGACCCAGTACTTC.

This chain links TRBV6-6 with TRBJ1-6, with D possibly TRBD1 on 5 matching bases. This CDR3 region has 15 residues. Germline V gene lookup returns CDR1 MNHNY and CDR2 SVGAGI (reference sequence). Trimming left V 2 bases short and J 2 bases short, with 7 bases between. CDR3 region: CASSYDSPYNSPLHF. The DNA of the CDR3 is TGTGCCAGCAGTTACGACAGTCCCTATAATTCACCCCTCCACTTT.

The V gene is TRBV19, the J gene TRBJ2-7; weak D call: TRBD2 (5 bases). Germline V gives CDR1 LNHDA, CDR2 SQIVND (reference sequence). The CDR3 extends over 11 amino acids. V was shortened by 3 bases and J by 5 bases, with 5 bases between the two germline ends. CDR3 in DNA: TGTGCCAGTAGTATCGGGAACGAGCAGTACTTC. This encodes CASSIGNEQYF.

The V gene is TRBV7-9, the J gene TRBJ1-2, with unresolved D. V dropped 2 bases and J dropped 5 bases, with 9 bases sitting between them. Germline V CDR1 and CDR2: SEHNR, FQNEAQ (reference sequence). This CDR3 is built from 13 residues. Here the CDR3 DNA reads TGTGCCAGCAGCTTAAAGACGGCTTATGGCTACACCTTC. Its protein product is CASSLKTAYGYTF.

The chain uses TRBV6-5 and TRBJ2-3; tentatively, D is TRBD2 (5 bases). Germline lookup yields CDR1 MNHEY and CDR2 SVGAGI. The CDR3 has 16 amino acids. Trimming cost V 2 bases and J 0 bases, with 12 bases left between them. The CDR3 nucleotides are TGTGCCAGCAGTTACGGAGCGGCTATTAGCACAGATACGCAGTATTTT. The encoded protein is CASSYGAAISTDTQYF.

This chain links TRBV2 with TRBJ1-1; D perhaps matches TRBD1 (6 bases). With 1 base removed from V and 5 bases from J, the gap between germline ends came to 20 bases. The CDR3 runs 17 residues. The V gene's germline CDR1 is SNHLY and CDR2 FYNNEI. The CDR3 protein is CASSEGGGGGRRTEAFF. CDR3 in DNA: TGTGCCAGCAGTGAAGGGGGAGGGGGGGGGAGAAGAACTGAAGCTTTCTTT.

The chain joins TRBV6-6 to TRBJ2-2, with D possibly being TRBD1 (5 bases). This CDR3 comprises 14 residues. The V end was cut by 7 bases, the J end by 0 bases, with 9 bases between. Per the germline V gene, CDR1 is MNHNY and CDR2 is SVGAGI (reference sequence). The CDR3 loop is CASTRTTNTGELFF. The CDR3 bases are TGTGCCAGCACACGGACAACGAACACCGGGGAGCTGTTTTTT.

V and J are TRBV6-1 and TRBJ2-7; D tentatively fits TRBD1 or TRBD2 (6 bases each). Deletions cut 6 bases from V and 4 bases from J, with 16 bases between. Germline V CDR1 and CDR2: MNHNS, SASEGT. The CDR3 consists of 14 residues. CDR3: CASSARGARYEQYF. The DNA of the CDR3 is TGTGCCAGCAGCGCTAGGGGGGCGCGGTACGAGCAGTACTTC.

This CDR3 reads CASSATRATNEKLFF. Here the CDR3 DNA reads TGTGCCAGCAGCGCTACCAGGGCAACTAATGAAAAACTGTTTTTT. The J gene is TRBJ1-4, the V gene TRBV7-9, with D possibly TRBD1 on 5 matching bases. Trimming cost V 5 bases and J 0 bases, with 10 bases left between them. From germline, CDR1 is SEHNR and CDR2 FQNEAQ (reference sequence). The length of the CDR3 is 15 residues.

The chain has TRBV27 and TRBJ1-1; possible D gene TRBD1, 5 bases. The CDR3 is 14 residues long. Germline assignment: CDR1 MNHEY and CDR2 SMNVEV (reference sequence). The V end lost 5 bases, the J end lost 3 bases, and 13 bases lay between the germline ends. The DNA of the CDR3 is TGTGCCAGCAGTCGCCGGATGGGGGACACTGAAGCTTTCTTT. Residues: CASSRRMGDTEAFF.

The chain uses TRBV10-3 and TRBJ2-7, with TRBD2 matching 8 bases. Trimming cost V 8 bases and J 0 bases; bases outside gene matches: 3. Looked up from germline, CDR1 is ENHRY and CDR2 is SYGVKD. The CDR3 runs 13 residues. The CDR3 reads CAIAAGDSYEQYF. The CDR3 coding sequence is TGTGCCATCGCAGCGGGGGACTCCTACGAGCAGTACTTC.